Reported below is one TCR beta chain. Many counts were recorded for this clonotype. The clone's antigen remains unknown. Within one base of it there is no much larger clone, and no base qualities were kept. For repertoire sequencing, the TCR beta CDR3 regions were amplified from RNA transcripts. The first round of RT-PCR was done with HTBI primers and the Qiagen OneStep RT-PCR kit, and was followed by a second round of multiplex PCR, then size selection and purification. Libraries were sequenced on an Illumina HiSeq2000 using paired-end 100 bp reads. In the authors' own workflow: Reads were processed with SOAPnuke, discarding reads with adapters, uncalled bases, mean Phred below 15, or no exact constant-primer or identifier match. COPE v1.2.5 was used to merge high-quality paired reads. Clonotypes were defined as unique nucleotide sequences and were aligned to IMGT TRB V, D and J references using MiTCR v1.1. The analysis was limited to V-J combinations with a frequency above 0.0001, which together covered over 99% of the repertoires. For each V-J combination, a TCR clonal expansion and chaos score was defined as the ratio of F50 clonal expansion to chaos observed in the TCRdist matrix. Welch's t-statistics and random forest were used to reduce features to about a dozen V-J combinations, which were fed into a naive Bayes classifier. Thyroid-blood repertoire similarity was quantified with the Morisita-Horn index. TCRdb itself trimmed the public reads at Q25 with fastp, ran MiXCR and retained productive beta chains. Every distinct CDR3 protein forms one entry, paired with its most common genes and DNA. What appears here as the V and J calls and clone size reflects TCRdb's work, not the paper's. The sample table records roughly 500,000 distinct CDR3 sequences; over 13% of these occur just once. 8% to 10% of the sample goes to the ten largest clones.

Patients with ophthalmopathy had moderately to severely active disease, with a Clinical Activity Score of 3 or more, a NOSPECS grade of 4 or more, and a disease duration of less than 3 months. Anyone with other autoimmune diseases, uncontrolled infections, pregnancy or lactation was excluded from the study. Diagnosis relied on clinical symptoms, serum thyroxine, TRAb, thyroid ultrasound and orbital computed tomography. PBMCs were isolated from 7.5 to 10 ml of fresh peripheral blood by Ficoll-Paque density gradient centrifugation. Total RNA was extracted with Trizol reagent and quality-checked on an Agilent 2100 Bioanalyzer. This record comes from a study of Graves' ophthalmopathy and Graves' hyperthyroidism (dated by TCRdb to 2017 to 2018). Looking at the study overall: Peripheral blood samples were taken at the time of initial diagnosis, before any treatment was given. An independent validation cohort comprised around 19 hyperthyroidism patients and roughly 15 patients who later progressed from hyperthyroidism to ophthalmopathy. The study used TCR beta repertoire signatures to distinguish Graves' ophthalmopathy from Graves' hyperthyroidism and to predict progression to ophthalmopathy. Following sampling, methimazole starting at 30 mg daily was administered to hyperthyroidism patients, and high-dose intravenous methylprednisolone was administered to ophthalmopathy patients. The approximately 90 discovery patients were divided at random into training and test sets in a 7:3 ratio. In total, some 140 blood samples were TCR-sequenced: some 43 ophthalmopathy, over 70 hyperthyroidism and about 17 hyperthyroidism-to-ophthalmopathy patients. A discovery set of more than 90 patients (more than 40 ophthalmopathy, 55 to 65 stable hyperthyroidism) was enrolled to explore V-J signatures distinguishing ophthalmopathy from hyperthyroidism. In over 5 hyperthyroidism patients, the T-cell repertoire of thyroid tissue was compared with the T-cell repertoire of blood.

After removal of 7 bases from V and 0 bases from J, the junction retains 3 bases not matched to a gene. The germline V gene encodes CDR1 SQVTM and CDR2 ANQGSEA. Taken from cysteine to phenylalanine, the CDR3 has 13 residues. Kept here is only the CDR3 DNA, which spans 39 bases and is read in frame from base 1. What the work shows at the level of the full study, not this receptor alone: In validation, the model predicted ophthalmopathy progression with about 71% sensitivity and about 77% specificity; some 13 predicted patients were CT-confirmed with GO in a median of approximately 6.5 months. In cross-validation, the 13-signature model distinguished ophthalmopathy from stable hyperthyroidism with roughly 90% sensitivity and approximately 81% specificity, and in the test set the corresponding values were about 80% and 75%. No statistical method was used to set the sample size in advance, and the investigators knew which group each participant was assigned to. Most expanded thyroid clonotypes with frequency above 0.001 were also detected in blood, suggesting blood repertoires may reflect the thyroid immune response.

The material sequenced was blood. Here the chain combines TRBV29-1 and TRBJ2-4, with 7 central nucleotides matching TRBD2. The receptor was isolated from a woman aged 30 to 39 with Graves' ophthalmopathy. Donor details come from another sample of the same person, matched by shared clones. The DNA sequence is as follows: TGCAGCGCGGGACTACTAGCCAAAAACATTCAGTACTTC. This sequence encodes CSAGLLAKNIQYF.